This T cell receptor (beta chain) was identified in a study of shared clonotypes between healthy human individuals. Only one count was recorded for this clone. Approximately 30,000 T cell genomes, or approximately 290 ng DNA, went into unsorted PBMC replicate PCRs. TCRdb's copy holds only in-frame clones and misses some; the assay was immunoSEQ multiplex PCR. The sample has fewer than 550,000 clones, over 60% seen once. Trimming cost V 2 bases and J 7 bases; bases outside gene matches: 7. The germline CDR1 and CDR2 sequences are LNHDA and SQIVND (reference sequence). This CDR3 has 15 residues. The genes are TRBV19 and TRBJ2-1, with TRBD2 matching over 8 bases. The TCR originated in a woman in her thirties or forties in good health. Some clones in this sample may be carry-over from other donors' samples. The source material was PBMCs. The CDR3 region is CASSIWGLVQNEQFF. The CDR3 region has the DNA TGTGCCAGTAGTATATGGGGACTAGTTCAAAATGAGCAGTTCTTC.